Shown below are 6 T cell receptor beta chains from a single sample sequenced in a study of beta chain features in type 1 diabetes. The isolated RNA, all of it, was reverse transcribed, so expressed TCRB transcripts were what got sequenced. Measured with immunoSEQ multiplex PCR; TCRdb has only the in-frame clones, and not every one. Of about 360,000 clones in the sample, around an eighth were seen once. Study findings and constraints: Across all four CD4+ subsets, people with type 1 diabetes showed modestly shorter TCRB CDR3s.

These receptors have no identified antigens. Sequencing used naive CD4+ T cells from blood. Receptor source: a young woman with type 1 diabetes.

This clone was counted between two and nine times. The CDR3 coding sequence is TGTGCCAGCAGCGTTATGGCGGGGATCTACAATGAGCAGTTCTTC. Protein sequence: CASSVMAGIYNEQFF. The chain employs TRBV9 and TRBJ2-1; possibly TRBD2 for D (6 bases). V lost 2 bases to trimming and J lost 3 bases, with 12 bases between them. This CDR3 is built from 15 residues. Germline V CDR1 and CDR2: SGDLS, YYNGEE.

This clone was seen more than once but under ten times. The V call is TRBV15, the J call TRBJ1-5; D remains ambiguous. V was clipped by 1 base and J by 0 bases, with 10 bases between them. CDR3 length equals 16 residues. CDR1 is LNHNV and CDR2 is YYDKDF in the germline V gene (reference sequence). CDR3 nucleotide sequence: TGTGCCACCAGCAGAGCCCCAGACACTAGCAATCAGCCCCAGCATTTT. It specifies CATSRAPDTSNQPQHF. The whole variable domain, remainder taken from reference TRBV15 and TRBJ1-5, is DAMVIQNPRYQVTQFGKPVTLSCSQTLNHNVMYWYQQKSSQAPKLLFHYYDKDFNNEADTPDNFQSRRPNTSFCFLDIRSPGLGDTAMYLCATSRAPDTSNQPQHFGDGTRLSIL.

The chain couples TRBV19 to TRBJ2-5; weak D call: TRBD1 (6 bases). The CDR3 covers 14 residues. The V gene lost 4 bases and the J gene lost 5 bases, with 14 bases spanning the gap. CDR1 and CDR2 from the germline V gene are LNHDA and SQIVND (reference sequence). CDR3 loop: CASSTNREFETQYF. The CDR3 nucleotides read TGTGCCAGTAGTACGAACAGGGAGTTTGAGACCCAGTACTTC.

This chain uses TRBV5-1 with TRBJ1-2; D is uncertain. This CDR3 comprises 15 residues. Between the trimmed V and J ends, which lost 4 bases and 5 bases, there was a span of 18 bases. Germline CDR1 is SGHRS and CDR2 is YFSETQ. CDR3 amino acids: CASSPGSVTGYGYTF. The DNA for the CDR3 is TGCGCCAGCAGCCCCGGATCAGTGACGGGGTATGGCTACACCTTC.

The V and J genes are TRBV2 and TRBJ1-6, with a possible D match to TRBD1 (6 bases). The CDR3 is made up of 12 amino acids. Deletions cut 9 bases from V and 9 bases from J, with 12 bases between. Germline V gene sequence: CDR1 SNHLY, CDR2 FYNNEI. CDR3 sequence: CARRQEGSPLHF. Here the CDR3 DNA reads TGTGCCAGAAGACAGGAAGGTTCACCCCTCCACTTT. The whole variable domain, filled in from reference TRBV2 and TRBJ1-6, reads EPEVTQTPSHQVTQMGQEVILRCVPISNHLYFYWYRQILGQKVEFLVSFYNNEISEKSEIFDDQFSVERPDGSNFTLKIRSTKLEDSAMYFCARRQEGSPLHFGNGTRLTVT.

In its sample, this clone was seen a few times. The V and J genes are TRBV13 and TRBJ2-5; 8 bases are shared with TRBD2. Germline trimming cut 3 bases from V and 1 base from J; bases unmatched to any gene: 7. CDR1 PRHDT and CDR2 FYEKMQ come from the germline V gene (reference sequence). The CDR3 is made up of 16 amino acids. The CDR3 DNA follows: TGTGCCAGCAGCTTTTGGACGGGGGGGACCCAAGAGACCCAGTACTTC. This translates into CASSFWTGGTQETQYF. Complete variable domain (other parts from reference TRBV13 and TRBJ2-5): AAGVIQSPRHLIKEKRETATLKCYPIPRHDTVYWYQQGPGQDPQFLISFYEKMQSDKGSIPDRFSAQQFSDYHSELNMSSLELGDSALYFCASSFWTGGTQETQYFGPGTRLLVL.